Sequencing of this TCR beta chain was carried out in a study of blood T cell repertoires in COVID-19. In the study overall: Whether acute or convalescent, the COVID-19 samples came from the United States, Italy and Spain. PBMCs, B-cell-depleted T cells, or T cells provided the cDNA or gDNA that made up the material.

Per the original methods: Estimates of nucleated cell counts were drawn from the amplification of reference gene primers. Assay used: immunoSEQ multiplex PCR; TCRdb lists only in-frame clones, some missing. V and J calls and clone size are as listed in that table; D and trimming were resolved from the DNA. The sample holds approximately 220,000 clones, about 80% seen once. This clonotype was sampled from a woman in her sixties or seventies with acute or convalescent COVID-19. The specimen was peripheral blood.

As DNA, the CDR3 is TGCGCCAGCAGCGTAGGGGGCATGGAAGGCTACACCTTC. It is translated as CASSVGGMEGYTF. The rearrangement uses TRBV5-1 and TRBJ1-2; 7 nucleotides match TRBD1. CDR3 length: 13 amino acids. Unmatched junction bases numbered 8, after V lost 4 bases and J lost 8 bases. The germline V gene has CDR1 SGHRS and CDR2 YFSETQ.